A selection of T cell receptor beta chains follows, all from one sample in a study of blood T cell repertoires in COVID-19. Some clones are missing from TCRdb's copy, which holds only in-frame ones; the method was immunoSEQ multiplex PCR. The table includes 15,000 to 20,000 clones, roughly 85% detected once. The specimen sequenced was peripheral blood. These TCRs come from a human donor in a cohort sampled during active COVID-19. CDR3s include the opening cysteine and the closing phenylalanine or tryptophan. Each record gives: clone size, V gene, J gene, D gene, CDR3 DNA, CDR3 protein. A D gene is named only where the DNA matches it firmly. Clone size appears in some rows only: once, few, many, or a class for an expanded clone.

clone_size: .; v_call: TRBV6-1; j_call: TRBJ1-2; d_call: .; cdr3_nt: TGTGCCAGCAGTGAAGTTGCAGGCGACAGAGGAGGCTACACCTTC; cdr3_aa: CASSEVAGDRGGYTF
clone_size: .; v_call: TRBV5-6; j_call: TRBJ2-7; d_call: .; cdr3_nt: TGTGCCAGCAGCACCGGGACTCACCCCTCCTACGAGCAGTACTTC; cdr3_aa: CASSTGTHPSYEQYF
clone_size: .; v_call: TRBV2; j_call: TRBJ2-1; d_call: TRBD2; cdr3_nt: TGTGCCAGCAGTCTGACTAGCGGGGGCTACAATGAGCAGTTCTTC; cdr3_aa: CASSLTSGGYNEQFF
clone_size: once; v_call: TRBV5-6; j_call: TRBJ1-4; d_call: .; cdr3_nt: TGTGCCAGCAGCTTGGATGGGCTTAATGAAAAACTGTTTTTT; cdr3_aa: CASSLDGLNEKLFF
clone_size: .; v_call: TRBV7-6; j_call: TRBJ2-3; d_call: TRBD2; cdr3_nt: TGTGCCAGCAGCCCGGCCGGGGGGTCTAGCACAGATACGCAGTATTTT; cdr3_aa: CASSPAGGSSTDTQYF
clone_size: .; v_call: TRBV5-5; j_call: TRBJ2-1; d_call: .; cdr3_nt: TGTGCCAGCAGCTTCCCCGACAATGAGCAGTTCTTC; cdr3_aa: CASSFPDNEQFF
clone_size: .; v_call: TRBV5-4; j_call: TRBJ2-5; d_call: .; cdr3_nt: TGTGCCAGCAGCCCTGTACGCGGTTCCGGGGAGACCCAGTACTTC; cdr3_aa: CASSPVRGSGETQYF
clone_size: few; v_call: TRBV6-4; j_call: TRBJ2-3; d_call: .; cdr3_nt: TGTGCCAGCAGTGACTCGACAGAGGGCACAGATACGCAGTATTTT; cdr3_aa: CASSDSTEGTDTQYF
clone_size: .; v_call: TRBV11-3; j_call: TRBJ2-5; d_call: TRBD2; cdr3_nt: TGTGCCAGCAGCCGTGGGGGAGGGGAACAAGAGACCCAGTACTTC; cdr3_aa: CASSRGGGEQETQYF
clone_size: once; v_call: TRBV10-3; j_call: TRBJ2-5; d_call: .; cdr3_nt: TGTGCCATCAGTGAGTCGGAGGTCAATGGTGGAACCCAGTACTTC; cdr3_aa: CAISESEVNGGTQYF
clone_size: .; v_call: TRBV30; j_call: TRBJ2-3; d_call: TRBD2; cdr3_nt: TGTGCCTGGAGTTTAAGCGGGGGGAGCACAGATACGCAGTATTTT; cdr3_aa: CAWSLSGGSTDTQYF
clone_size: .; v_call: TRBV10-3; j_call: TRBJ1-5; d_call: .; cdr3_nt: TGTGCCATCAGTGAGGGGGACACCAATCAGCCCCAGCATTTT; cdr3_aa: CAISEGDTNQPQHF
clone_size: .; v_call: TRBV7-3; j_call: TRBJ2-5; d_call: .; cdr3_nt: TGTGCCAGCAGCTCGGGACTGGGGGAGACCCAGTACTTC; cdr3_aa: CASSSGLGETQYF
clone_size: .; v_call: TRBV11-2; j_call: TRBJ1-1; d_call: TRBD1; cdr3_nt: TGTGCCAGCAGCCGAGACAGGGGCTGGGGCACTGAAGCTTTCTTT; cdr3_aa: CASSRDRGWGTEAFF
clone_size: .; v_call: TRBV7-9; j_call: TRBJ1-5; d_call: TRBD1; cdr3_nt: TGTGCCAGCAGCTTAGCCCTCGCAGGGGGCTGGGGCAATCAGCCCCAGCATTTT; cdr3_aa: CASSLALAGGWGNQPQHF
clone_size: .; v_call: TRBV6-5; j_call: TRBJ1-1; d_call: TRBD1; cdr3_nt: TGTGCCAGCAGTTACTCGTGGACAGGAGCCACTGAAGCTTTCTTT; cdr3_aa: CASSYSWTGATEAFF
clone_size: .; v_call: TRBV4-1; j_call: TRBJ2-2; d_call: TRBD1; cdr3_nt: TGCGCCAGCAGCGCAGACACCGGGACAGCGAACACCGGGGAGCTGTTTTTT; cdr3_aa: CASSADTGTANTGELFF
clone_size: .; v_call: TRBV5-5; j_call: TRBJ1-1; d_call: .; cdr3_nt: TGTGCCAGCAGATTTGACTTGAACACTGAAGCTTTCTTT; cdr3_aa: CASRFDLNTEAFF
clone_size: .; v_call: TRBV10-3; j_call: TRBJ2-5; d_call: .; cdr3_nt: TGTGCCATCAGTGATTCACGGGGGGCGGGAGAGACCCAGTACTTC; cdr3_aa: CAISDSRGAGETQYF
clone_size: .; v_call: TRBV19; j_call: TRBJ2-5; d_call: TRBD1; cdr3_nt: TGTGCCAGCCGGGACAGGGGGAGAGGGGAGACCCAGTACTTC; cdr3_aa: CASRDRGRGETQYF
clone_size: .; v_call: TRBV18; j_call: TRBJ1-3; d_call: .; cdr3_nt: TGTGCCAGCTCACCGGAGGACGTCAACTCTGGAAACACCATATATTTT; cdr3_aa: CASSPEDVNSGNTIYF
clone_size: .; v_call: TRBV29-1; j_call: TRBJ2-1; d_call: .; cdr3_nt: TGCAGCGTTGAACCCCCAAGGAGCTCCTACAATGAGCAGTTCTTC; cdr3_aa: CSVEPPRSSYNEQFF
clone_size: .; v_call: TRBV5-1; j_call: TRBJ2-1; d_call: .; cdr3_nt: TGCGCCAGCAGCGGGGGCCCCTACGGGCATGAGCAGTTCTTC; cdr3_aa: CASSGGPYGHEQFF
clone_size: .; v_call: TRBV3-1/TRBV3-2; j_call: TRBJ2-1; d_call: .; cdr3_nt: TGTGCCAGCAGCCCAGGGCCCGCCGGGGGCAATGAGCAGTTCTTC; cdr3_aa: CASSPGPAGGNEQFF
clone_size: once; v_call: TRBV7-2; j_call: TRBJ1-2; d_call: .; cdr3_nt: TGTGCCAGCAGCTCCTCTACGGGTTACTATGGCTACACCTTC; cdr3_aa: CASSSSTGYYGYTF
clone_size: .; v_call: TRBV6-2/TRBV6-3; j_call: TRBJ2-5; d_call: .; cdr3_nt: TGTGCCAGCAGCCGGGGACTCAAAGAGACCCAGTACTTC; cdr3_aa: CASSRGLKETQYF
clone_size: few; v_call: TRBV9; j_call: TRBJ1-3; d_call: TRBD1; cdr3_nt: TGTGCCAGCAGTGACAGGGGGTCGAATGGAAACACCATATATTTT; cdr3_aa: CASSDRGSNGNTIYF
clone_size: few; v_call: TRBV7-9; j_call: TRBJ1-1; d_call: TRBD1; cdr3_nt: TGTGCCAGCAGCCCTCCATTTCGGGACAGGGAACCGAACACTGAAGCTTTCTTT; cdr3_aa: CASSPPFRDREPNTEAFF
clone_size: .; v_call: TRBV9; j_call: TRBJ1-4; d_call: TRBD1; cdr3_nt: TGTGCCAGCAGTCGGCGCGACAGGGGTGGGGTGAAGGGACTGTTTTTT; cdr3_aa: CASSRRDRGGVKGLFF
clone_size: .; v_call: TRBV6-1; j_call: TRBJ2-1; d_call: .; cdr3_nt: TGTGCCAGCAGTGAAGCGGCAGGCTCCTACAATGAGCAGTTCTTC; cdr3_aa: CASSEAAGSYNEQFF
clone_size: .; v_call: TRBV4-2; j_call: TRBJ1-2; d_call: TRBD1; cdr3_nt: TGTGCCAGCAGCTCACAGGGGGGCTACACCTTC; cdr3_aa: CASSSQGGYTF
clone_size: few; v_call: TRBV11-1; j_call: TRBJ2-7; d_call: TRBD2; cdr3_nt: TGTGCCAGCAGACGGACTAGCGGGGCCGACGAGCAGTACTTC; cdr3_aa: CASRRTSGADEQYF
clone_size: .; v_call: TRBV7-8; j_call: TRBJ1-2; d_call: TRBD1; cdr3_nt: TGTGCCAGCAGCTTAGGGACAGGGTACTTTAACTATGGCTACACCTTC; cdr3_aa: CASSLGTGYFNYGYTF
clone_size: .; v_call: TRBV12-5; j_call: TRBJ2-2; d_call: .; cdr3_nt: TGTGCTAGTGGTTACCGACAGGCGAACACCGGGGAGCTGTTTTTT; cdr3_aa: CASGYRQANTGELFF
clone_size: .; v_call: TRBV3-1/TRBV3-2; j_call: TRBJ2-7; d_call: .; cdr3_nt: TGTGCCAGCAGCCCCCCGTCAGGGTCCTACGAGCAGTACTTC; cdr3_aa: CASSPPSGSYEQYF
clone_size: .; v_call: TRBV27; j_call: TRBJ2-3; d_call: .; cdr3_nt: TGTGCCAGCAGTCCAACCGAGCGGAGAATCACAGATACGCAGTATTTT; cdr3_aa: CASSPTERRITDTQYF
clone_size: once; v_call: TRBV2; j_call: TRBJ1-1; d_call: .; cdr3_nt: TGTGCCAGCAGTGAGCAGTCGGGAGCTTTCTTT; cdr3_aa: CASSEQSGAFF
clone_size: .; v_call: TRBV7-2; j_call: TRBJ1-1; d_call: .; cdr3_nt: TGTGCCAGCAGCTTACAGGGGACGAACACTGAAGCTTTCTTT; cdr3_aa: CASSLQGTNTEAFF
clone_size: few; v_call: TRBV5-1; j_call: TRBJ2-2; d_call: TRBD2; cdr3_nt: TGCGCCAGCCGCCTCTTGACTAGCGGTAGTGCCGGGGAGCTGTTTTTT; cdr3_aa: CASRLLTSGSAGELFF
clone_size: .; v_call: TRBV12-5; j_call: TRBJ2-7; d_call: .; cdr3_nt: TGTGCTAGTGGTTTGTTCCCAGATTCGTACGAGCAGTACTTC; cdr3_aa: CASGLFPDSYEQYF
clone_size: .; v_call: TRBV5-1; j_call: TRBJ1-2; d_call: .; cdr3_nt: TGCGCCAGCAGCCTACACGGAGCTAACTATGGCTACACCTTC; cdr3_aa: CASSLHGANYGYTF